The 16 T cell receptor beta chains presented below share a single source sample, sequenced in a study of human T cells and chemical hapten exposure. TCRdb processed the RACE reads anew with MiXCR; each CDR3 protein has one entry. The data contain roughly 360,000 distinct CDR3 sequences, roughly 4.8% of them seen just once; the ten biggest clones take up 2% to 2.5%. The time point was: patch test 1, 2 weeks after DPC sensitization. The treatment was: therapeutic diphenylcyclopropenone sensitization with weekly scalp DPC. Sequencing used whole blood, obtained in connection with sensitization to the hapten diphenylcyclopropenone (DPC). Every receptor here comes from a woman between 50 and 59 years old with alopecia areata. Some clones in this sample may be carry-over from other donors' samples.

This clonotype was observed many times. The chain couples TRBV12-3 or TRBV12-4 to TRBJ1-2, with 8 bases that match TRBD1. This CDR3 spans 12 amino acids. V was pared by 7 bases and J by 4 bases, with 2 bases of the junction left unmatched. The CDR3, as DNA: TGTGCCAGCATTGGGACAGGCTATGGCTACACCTTC. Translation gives CASIGTGYGYTF.

The CDR3 nucleotides read TGTGCCAGCAGCATACCCGGGACAGGGCTCCACGAGCAGTACTTC. Translating it yields CASSIPGTGLHEQYF. J is TRBJ2-7 and V is TRBV7-6, with 9 bases lining up with TRBD1. The germline gives CDR1 SGHVS, CDR2 FNYEAQ. J lost 5 bases, V lost 5 bases, and 10 bases had no gene match. CDR3 length: 15 residues. Complete variable domain (other parts from reference TRBV7-6 and TRBJ2-7): GAGVSQSPRYKVTKRGQDVALRCDPISGHVSLYWYRQALGQGPEFLTYFNYEAQQDKSGLPNDRFSAERPEGSISTLTIQRTEQRDSAMYRCASSIPGTGLHEQYFGPGTRLTVT.

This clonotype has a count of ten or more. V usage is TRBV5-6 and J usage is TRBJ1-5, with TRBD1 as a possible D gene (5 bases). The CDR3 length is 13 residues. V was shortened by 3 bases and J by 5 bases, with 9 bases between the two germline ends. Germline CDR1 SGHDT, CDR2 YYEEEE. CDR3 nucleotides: TGTGCCAGCAGCTGGGGGACGGATCAGCCCCAGCATTTT. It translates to CASSWGTDQPQHF. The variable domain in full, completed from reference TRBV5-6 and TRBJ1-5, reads DAGVTQSPTHLIKTRGQQVTLRCSPKSGHDTVSWYQQALGQGPQFIFQYYEEEERQRGNFPDRFSGHQFPNYSSELNVNALLLGDSALYLCASSWGTDQPQHFGDGTRLSIL.

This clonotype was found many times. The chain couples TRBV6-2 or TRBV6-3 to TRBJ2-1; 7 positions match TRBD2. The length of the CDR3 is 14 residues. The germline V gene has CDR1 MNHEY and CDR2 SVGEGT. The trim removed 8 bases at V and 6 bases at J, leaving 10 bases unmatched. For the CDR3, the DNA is TGTGCCAGCCTAAGTGGGAGGGCATCCAATGAGCAGTTCTTC. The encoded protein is CASLSGRASNEQFF.

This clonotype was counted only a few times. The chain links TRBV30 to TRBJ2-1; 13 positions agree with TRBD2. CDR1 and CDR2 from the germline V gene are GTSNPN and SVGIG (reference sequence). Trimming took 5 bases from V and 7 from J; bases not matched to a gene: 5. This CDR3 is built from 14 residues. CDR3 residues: CAWAGTSGNNEQFF. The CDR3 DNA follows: TGTGCCTGGGCCGGGACTAGCGGGAATAATGAGCAGTTCTTC. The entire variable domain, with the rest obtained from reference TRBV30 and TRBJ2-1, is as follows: SQTIHQWPATLVQPVGSPLSLECTVEGTSNPNLYWYRQAAGRGLQLLFYSVGIGQISSEVPQNLSASRPQDRQFILSSKKLLLSDSGFYLCAWAGTSGNNEQFFGPGTRLTVL.

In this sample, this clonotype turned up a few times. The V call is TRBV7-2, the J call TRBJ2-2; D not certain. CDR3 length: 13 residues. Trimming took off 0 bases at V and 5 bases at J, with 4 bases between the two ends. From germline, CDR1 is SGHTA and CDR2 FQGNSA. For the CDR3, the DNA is TGTGCCAGCAGCTTAGCCATGACCGGGGAGCTGTTTTTT. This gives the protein CASSLAMTGELFF.

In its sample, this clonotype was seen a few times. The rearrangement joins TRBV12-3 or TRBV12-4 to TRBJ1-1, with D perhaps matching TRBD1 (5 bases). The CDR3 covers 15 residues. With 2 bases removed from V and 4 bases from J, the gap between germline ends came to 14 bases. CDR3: CASSLITGAGTEAFF. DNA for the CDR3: TGTGCCAGCAGTTTAATCACAGGCGCGGGCACTGAAGCTTTCTTT.

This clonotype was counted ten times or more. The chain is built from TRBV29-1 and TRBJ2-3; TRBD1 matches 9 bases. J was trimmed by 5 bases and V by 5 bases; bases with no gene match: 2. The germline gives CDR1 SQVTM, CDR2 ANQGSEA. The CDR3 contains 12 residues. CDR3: CSVPDRGDTQYF. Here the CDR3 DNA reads TGCAGCGTTCCGGACAGGGGAGATACGCAGTATTTT.

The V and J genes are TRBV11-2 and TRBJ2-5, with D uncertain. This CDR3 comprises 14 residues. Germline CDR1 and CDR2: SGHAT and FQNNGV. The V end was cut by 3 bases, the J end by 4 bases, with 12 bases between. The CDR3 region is CASSFQRVGETQYF. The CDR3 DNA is TGTGCCAGCAGCTTCCAGAGAGTCGGAGAGACCCAGTACTTC. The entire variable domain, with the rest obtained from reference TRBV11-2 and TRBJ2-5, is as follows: EAGVAQSPRYKIIEKRQSVAFWCNPISGHATLYWYQQILGQGPKLLIQFQNNGVVDDSQLPKDRFSAERLKGVDSTLKIQPAKLEDSAVYLCASSFQRVGETQYFGPGTRLLVL.

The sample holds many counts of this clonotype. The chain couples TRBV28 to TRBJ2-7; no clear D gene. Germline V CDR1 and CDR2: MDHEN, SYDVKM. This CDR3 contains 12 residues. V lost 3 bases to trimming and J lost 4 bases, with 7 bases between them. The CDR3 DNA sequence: TGTGCCAGCAGTTTTTTCGGGTACGAGCAGTACTTC. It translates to CASSFFGYEQYF.

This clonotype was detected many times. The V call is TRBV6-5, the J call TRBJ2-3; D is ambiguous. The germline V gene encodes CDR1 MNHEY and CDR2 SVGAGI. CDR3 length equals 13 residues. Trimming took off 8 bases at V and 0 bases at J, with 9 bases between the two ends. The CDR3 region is CASEASSTDTQYF. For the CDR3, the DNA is TGTGCCAGCGAGGCTTCCAGCACAGATACGCAGTATTTT.

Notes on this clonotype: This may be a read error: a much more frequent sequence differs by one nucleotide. The CDR3 region has the DNA TGTGCCTGGAGGGTCAGCAGCTATGGCTACACCTTC. This translates into CAWRVSSYGYTF. The chain joins TRBV30 to TRBJ1-2; D not resolved. Looked up from germline, CDR1 is GTSNPN and CDR2 is SVGIG (reference sequence). V dropped 3 bases and J dropped 4 bases, with 9 bases sitting between them. This CDR3 is built from 12 residues.

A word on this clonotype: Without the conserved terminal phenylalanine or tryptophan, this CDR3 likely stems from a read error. As DNA, the CDR3 is TGTGCCAGCTCACCACTATCCGGGACAGGGGTCGGTGGAGATACGCAGTATTTG. Translation gives CASSPLSGTGVGGDTQYL. V gene TRBV18 combines with J gene TRBJ2-3, with 10 positions matching TRBD1. The trim removed 1 base at V and 5 bases at J, leaving 12 bases unmatched. The CDR3 totals 18 residues. The germline CDR1 and CDR2 sequences are KGHSH and LQKENI.

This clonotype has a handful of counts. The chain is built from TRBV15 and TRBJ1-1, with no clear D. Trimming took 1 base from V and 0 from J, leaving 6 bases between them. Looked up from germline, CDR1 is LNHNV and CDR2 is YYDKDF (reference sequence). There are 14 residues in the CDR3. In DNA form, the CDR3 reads TGTGCCACCAGCAGAGTGGGAATGAACACTGAAGCTTTCTTT. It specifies CATSRVGMNTEAFF.

As DNA, the CDR3 is TGTGCCAGCAGTTTTCGCGGGGAGAGCTCCTACGAGCAGTACTTC. Translating gives CASSFRGESSYEQYF. This sequence joins TRBV12-3 or TRBV12-4 and TRBJ2-7; tentatively, D is TRBD2 (6 bases). This CDR3 comprises 15 residues. V was trimmed by 3 bases and J by 0 bases, leaving 12 bases between them.

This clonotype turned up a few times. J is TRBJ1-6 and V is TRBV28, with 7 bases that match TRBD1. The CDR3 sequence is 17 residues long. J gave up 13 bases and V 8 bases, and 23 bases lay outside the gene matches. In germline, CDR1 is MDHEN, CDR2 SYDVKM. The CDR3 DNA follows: TGTGCCAGCGATCCTTTCGGGGACAGCTTATTGAATAAGCCCCTCCACTTT. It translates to CASDPFGDSLLNKPLHF.